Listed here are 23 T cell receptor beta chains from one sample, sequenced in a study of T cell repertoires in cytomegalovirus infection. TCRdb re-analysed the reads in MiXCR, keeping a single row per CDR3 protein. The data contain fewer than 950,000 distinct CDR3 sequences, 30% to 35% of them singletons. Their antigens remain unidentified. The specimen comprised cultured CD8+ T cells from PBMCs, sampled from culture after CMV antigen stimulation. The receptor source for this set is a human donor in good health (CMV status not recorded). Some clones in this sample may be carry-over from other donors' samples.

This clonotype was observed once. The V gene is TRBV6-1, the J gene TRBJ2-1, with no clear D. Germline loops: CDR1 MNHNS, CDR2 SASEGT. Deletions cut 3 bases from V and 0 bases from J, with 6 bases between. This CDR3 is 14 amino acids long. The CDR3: CASSDILSYNEQFF. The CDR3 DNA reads TGTGCCAGCAGTGATATTCTCTCCTACAATGAGCAGTTCTTC.

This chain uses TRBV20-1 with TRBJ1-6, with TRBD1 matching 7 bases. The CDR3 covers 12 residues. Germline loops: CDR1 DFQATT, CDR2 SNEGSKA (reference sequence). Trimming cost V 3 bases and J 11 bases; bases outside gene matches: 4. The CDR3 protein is CSARGRGTPLHF. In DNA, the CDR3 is TGCAGTGCTAGGGGCAGGGGGACACCCCTCCACTTT.

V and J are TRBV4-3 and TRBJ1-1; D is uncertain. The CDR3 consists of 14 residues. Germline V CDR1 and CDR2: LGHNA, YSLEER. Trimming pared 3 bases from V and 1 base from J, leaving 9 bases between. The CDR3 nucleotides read TGCGCCAGCAGCCAGGCTCTTTGGAACACTGAAGCTTTCTTT. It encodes CASSQALWNTEAFF.

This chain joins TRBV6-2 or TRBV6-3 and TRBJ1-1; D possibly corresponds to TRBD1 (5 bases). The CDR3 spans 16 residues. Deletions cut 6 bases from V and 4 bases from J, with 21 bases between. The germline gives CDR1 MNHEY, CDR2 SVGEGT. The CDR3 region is CASRLNTREKPTEAFF. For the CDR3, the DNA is TGTGCCAGCAGACTTAACACCAGGGAGAAGCCCACTGAAGCTTTCTTT.

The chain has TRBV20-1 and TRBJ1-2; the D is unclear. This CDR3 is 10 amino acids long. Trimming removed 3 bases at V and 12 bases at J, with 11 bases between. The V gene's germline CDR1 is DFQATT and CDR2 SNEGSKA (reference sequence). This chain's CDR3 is CSASIGRNTF. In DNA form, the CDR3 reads TGCAGTGCTAGTATCGGGAGGAACACCTTC.

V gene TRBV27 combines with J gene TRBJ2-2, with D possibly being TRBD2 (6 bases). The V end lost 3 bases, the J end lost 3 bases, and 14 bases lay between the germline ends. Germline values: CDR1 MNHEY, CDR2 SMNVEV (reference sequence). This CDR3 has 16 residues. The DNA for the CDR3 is TGTGCCAGCAGTTTGAACTTGGGGGAGGACACCGGGGAGCTGTTTTTT. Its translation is CASSLNLGEDTGELFF.

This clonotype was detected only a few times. CDR3 protein: CATSRDRRGALNEQFF. CDR3 in DNA: TGTGCCACCAGCAGAGATCGACGCGGGGCCTTGAATGAGCAGTTCTTC. This chain uses TRBV15 with TRBJ2-1, with a possible D match to TRBD2 (6 bases). Germline CDR1 and CDR2: LNHNV and YYDKDF (reference sequence). This CDR3 comprises 16 residues. V dropped 0 bases and J dropped 7 bases, with 16 bases sitting between them.

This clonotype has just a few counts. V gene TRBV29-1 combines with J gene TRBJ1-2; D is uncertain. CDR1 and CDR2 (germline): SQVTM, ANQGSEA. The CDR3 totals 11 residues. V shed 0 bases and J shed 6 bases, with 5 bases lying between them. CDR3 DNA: TGCAGCGTTGAAGAGAGGGATGGCTACACCTTC. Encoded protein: CSVEERDGYTF.

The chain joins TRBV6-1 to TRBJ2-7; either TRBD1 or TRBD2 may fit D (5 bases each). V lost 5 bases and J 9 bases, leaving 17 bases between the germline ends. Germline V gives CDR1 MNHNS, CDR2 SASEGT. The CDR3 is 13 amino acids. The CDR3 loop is CASSPHGTSAQYV. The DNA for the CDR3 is TGTGCCAGCAGTCCCCATGGGACGTCTGCGCAGTACGTC.

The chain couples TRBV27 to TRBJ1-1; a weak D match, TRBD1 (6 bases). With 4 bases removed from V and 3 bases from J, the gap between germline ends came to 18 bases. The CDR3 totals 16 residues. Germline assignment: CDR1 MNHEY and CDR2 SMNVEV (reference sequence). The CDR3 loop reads CASSWQGLLRDTEAFF. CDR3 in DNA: TGTGCCAGCAGTTGGCAGGGGCTTCTTCGGGACACTGAAGCTTTCTTT.

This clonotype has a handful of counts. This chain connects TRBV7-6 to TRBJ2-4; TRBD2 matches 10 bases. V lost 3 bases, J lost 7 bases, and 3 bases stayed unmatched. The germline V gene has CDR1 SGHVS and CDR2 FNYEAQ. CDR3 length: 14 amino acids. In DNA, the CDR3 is TGTGCCAGCAGCTTGGGAGCGGGGGGGAACATTCAGTACTTC. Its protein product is CASSLGAGGNIQYF. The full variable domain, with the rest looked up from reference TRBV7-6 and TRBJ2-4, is GAGVSQSPRYKVTKRGQDVALRCDPISGHVSLYWYRQALGQGPEFLTYFNYEAQQDKSGLPNDRFSAERPEGSISTLTIQRTEQRDSAMYRCASSLGAGGNIQYFGAGTRLSVL.

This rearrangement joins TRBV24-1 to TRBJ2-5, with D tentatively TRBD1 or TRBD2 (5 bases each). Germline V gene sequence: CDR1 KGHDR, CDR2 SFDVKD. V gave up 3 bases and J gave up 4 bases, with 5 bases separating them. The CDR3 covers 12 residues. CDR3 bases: TGTGCCACCAGTGATGGGACAGAGACCCAGTACTTC. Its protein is CATSDGTETQYF.

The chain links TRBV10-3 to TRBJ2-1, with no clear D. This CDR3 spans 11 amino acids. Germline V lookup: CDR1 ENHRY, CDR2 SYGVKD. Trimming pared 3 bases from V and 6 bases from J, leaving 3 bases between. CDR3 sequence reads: CAISDGNEQFF. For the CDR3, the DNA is TGTGCCATCAGTGACGGCAATGAGCAGTTCTTC.

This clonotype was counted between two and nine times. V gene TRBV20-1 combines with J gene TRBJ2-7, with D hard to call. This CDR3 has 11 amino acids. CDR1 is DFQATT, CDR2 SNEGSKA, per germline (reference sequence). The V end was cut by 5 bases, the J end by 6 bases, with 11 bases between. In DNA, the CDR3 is TGCAGTGCTCCCCGCCCGGGCGAGCAGTACTTC. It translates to CSAPRPGEQYF.

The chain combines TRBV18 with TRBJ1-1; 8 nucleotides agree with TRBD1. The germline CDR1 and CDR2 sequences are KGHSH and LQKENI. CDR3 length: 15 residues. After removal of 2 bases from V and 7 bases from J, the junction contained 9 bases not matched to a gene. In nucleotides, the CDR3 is TGTGCCAGCTCACCAGCCTGGGACAGGAGGCTTGAAGCTTTCTTT. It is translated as CASSPAWDRRLEAFF.

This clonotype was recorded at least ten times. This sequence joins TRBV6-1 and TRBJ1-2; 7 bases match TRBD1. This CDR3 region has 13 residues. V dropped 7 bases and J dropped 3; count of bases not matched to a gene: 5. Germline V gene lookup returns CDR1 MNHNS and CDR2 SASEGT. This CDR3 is CASTNRGYYGYTF. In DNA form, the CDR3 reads TGTGCCAGCACTAACAGGGGATACTATGGCTACACCTTC.

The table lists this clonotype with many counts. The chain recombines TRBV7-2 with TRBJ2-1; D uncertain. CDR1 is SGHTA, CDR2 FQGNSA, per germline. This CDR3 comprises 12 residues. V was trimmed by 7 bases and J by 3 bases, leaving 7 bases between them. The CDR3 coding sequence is TGTGCCAGCACCCCTGACTACAATGAGCAGTTCTTC. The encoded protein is CASTPDYNEQFF.

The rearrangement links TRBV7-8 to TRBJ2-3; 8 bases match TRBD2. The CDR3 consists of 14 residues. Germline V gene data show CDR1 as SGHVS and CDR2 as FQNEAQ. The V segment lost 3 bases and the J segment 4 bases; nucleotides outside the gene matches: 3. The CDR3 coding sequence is TGTGCCAGCAGCTTTAGCGGGGAGGCAGATACGCAGTATTTT. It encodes CASSFSGEADTQYF.

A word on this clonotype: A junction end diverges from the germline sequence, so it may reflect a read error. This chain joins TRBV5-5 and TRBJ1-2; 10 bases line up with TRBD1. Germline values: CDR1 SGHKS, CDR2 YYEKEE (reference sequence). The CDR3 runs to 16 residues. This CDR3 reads CANSSSRTGGVYGYTF. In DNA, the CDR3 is TGTGCCAACAGCTCATCCCGGACAGGGGGAGTGTATGGCTACACCTTC.

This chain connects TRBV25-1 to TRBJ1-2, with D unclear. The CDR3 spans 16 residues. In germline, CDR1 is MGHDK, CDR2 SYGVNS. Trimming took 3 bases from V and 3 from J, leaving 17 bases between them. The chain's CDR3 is CASSDPDGYDHYGYTF. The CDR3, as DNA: TGTGCCAGCAGTGATCCGGACGGGTACGATCACTATGGCTACACCTTC.

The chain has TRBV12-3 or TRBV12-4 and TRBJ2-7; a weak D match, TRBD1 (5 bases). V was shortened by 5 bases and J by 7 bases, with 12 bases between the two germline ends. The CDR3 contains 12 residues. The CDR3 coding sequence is TGTGCCAGCAGTCCGAGCCCAGGGGAGCAGTACGTC. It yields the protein CASSPSPGEQYV.

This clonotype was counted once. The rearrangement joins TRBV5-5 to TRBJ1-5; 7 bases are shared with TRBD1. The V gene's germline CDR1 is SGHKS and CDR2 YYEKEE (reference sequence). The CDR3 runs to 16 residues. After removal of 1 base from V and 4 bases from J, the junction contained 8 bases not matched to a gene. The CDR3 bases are TGTGCCAGCAGCTTGAACTTCCGGGACAGAAATCAGCCCCAGCATTTT. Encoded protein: CASSLNFRDRNQPQHF.

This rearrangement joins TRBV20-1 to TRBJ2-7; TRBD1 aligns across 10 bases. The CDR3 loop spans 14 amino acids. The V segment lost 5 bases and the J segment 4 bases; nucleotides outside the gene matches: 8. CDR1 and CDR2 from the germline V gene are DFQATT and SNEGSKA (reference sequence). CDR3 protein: CSASYGTGAYEQYF. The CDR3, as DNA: TGCAGTGCTTCGTATGGGACAGGGGCATACGAGCAGTACTTC.